Listed here are 28 T cell receptor beta chains from one sample, sequenced in a study of Graves' ophthalmopathy and Graves' hyperthyroidism. RNA served as the template for amplifying TCR beta CDR3 regions. Investigators did first-round RT-PCR with HTBI primers, then second-round multiplex PCR. TCRdb called the multiplex PCR reads again in MiXCR, with one record for every CDR3 protein. The table shows fewer than 350,000 distinct CDR3 sequences, with about a sixth occurring only once. The sample comprised peripheral blood. The receptors here all came from an adult man with Graves' ophthalmopathy.

This clonotype occurred many times. The chain joins TRBV6-4 to TRBJ1-2; D remains unclear. Per germline, CDR1 MRHNA and CDR2 SNTAGT. This CDR3 contains 11 residues. Trimming stripped 7 bases from V and 2 bases from J, with 5 bases between. In DNA, the CDR3 is TGTGCCAGCACCCAGAACTATGGCTACACCTTC. Its protein is CASTQNYGYTF.

This clonotype was found many times. The V call is TRBV6-2 or TRBV6-3, the J call TRBJ1-1, with TRBD1 identical over 9 bases. J lost 2 bases, V lost 6 bases, and 4 bases had no gene match. The CDR3 is 14 amino acids. Germline V gene data show CDR1 as MNHEY and CDR2 as SVGEGT. CDR3 in amino acids: CASRDRGSNTEAFF. CDR3 DNA: TGTGCCAGCAGGGACAGGGGCAGCAACACTGAAGCTTTCTTT.

This clonotype occurred many times. The chain links TRBV6-1 to TRBJ2-7; a possible D gene is TRBD1 (6 bases). Trimming took off 3 bases at V and 5 bases at J, with 8 bases between the two ends. This CDR3 contains 12 residues. Germline V gives CDR1 MNHNS, CDR2 SASEGT. CDR3 nucleotide sequence: TGTGCCAGCAGTGACAGGGGCCACGAGCAGTACTTC. Amino acid sequence: CASSDRGHEQYF.

This clonotype was seen at least ten times. DNA of the CDR3: TGCGCCAGCACCACTCTCCCGGGACAGACCCAAGAGACCCAGTACTTC. Its translation is CASTTLPGQTQETQYF. The J gene is TRBJ2-5, the V gene TRBV5-1; 7 bases map to TRBD1. The germline V gene has CDR1 SGHRS and CDR2 YFSETQ. Unmatched junction bases numbered 12, after V lost 6 bases and J lost 1 base. The CDR3 spans 16 residues.

This clonotype came up many times. This chain joins TRBV7-9 and TRBJ2-1; 8 bases are shared with TRBD1. V trimming: 2 bases; J trimming: 7 bases; junction bases outside the gene matches: 7. Germline assignment: CDR1 SEHNR and CDR2 FQNEAQ (reference sequence). This CDR3 has 15 residues. As DNA, the CDR3 is TGTGCCAGCAGCTTACGGTCTGGACAGGGAAATGAGCAGTTCTTC. It codes for CASSLRSGQGNEQFF.

The genes are TRBV7-2 and TRBJ2-5; D remains unclear. V gave up 1 base and J gave up 7 bases, with 7 bases separating them. Germline V gene lookup returns CDR1 SGHTA and CDR2 FQGNSA. The CDR3 has 12 residues. DNA for the CDR3: TGTGCCAGCAGCTTAGAGCCCCCGACCCAGTACTTC. Its translation is CASSLEPPTQYF.

This clonotype was seen many times. The rearrangement joins TRBV20-1 to TRBJ2-5, with 7 bases identical to TRBD1. With 3 bases clipped from V and 4 bases from J, the junction kept 20 bases outside the gene matches. Germline V gives CDR1 DFQATT, CDR2 SNEGSKA (reference sequence). The length of the CDR3 is 18 residues. CDR3 nucleotide sequence: TGCAGTGCTAGCCGCCCCTCAGGGGGTGATATTCGTTCAGAGACCCAGTACTTC. It codes for CSASRPSGGDIRSETQYF.

This clonotype was seen many times. V usage is TRBV4-1 and J usage is TRBJ1-1, with TRBD1 matching over 7 bases. Germline V gene lookup returns CDR1 MGHRA and CDR2 YSYEKL. The CDR3 consists of 17 residues. Unmatched junction bases numbered 11, after V lost 0 bases and J lost 4 bases. The CDR3 DNA reads as TGCGCCAGCAGCCAAGATTGGTATCGGGCAGGGGGCACTGAAGCTTTCTTT. Translated: CASSQDWYRAGGTEAFF.

In this sample, this clonotype turned up many times. This chain connects TRBV20-1 to TRBJ2-5, with TRBD2 as a possible D gene (5 bases). This CDR3 has 14 amino acids. Germline V CDR1 and CDR2: DFQATT, SNEGSKA (reference sequence). Trimming shortened V by 0 bases and J by 5 bases, and 13 bases separated the two germline ends. In DNA, the CDR3 is TGCAGTGCTAGAGATGGGCCTAGCCAGGAGACCCAGTACTTC. It yields the protein CSARDGPSQETQYF.

This clonotype came up many times. The chain combines TRBV5-1 with TRBJ2-2; D not certain. Germline V CDR1 and CDR2: SGHRS, YFSETQ. V lost 0 bases to trimming and J lost 5 bases, with 17 bases between them. This CDR3 is 17 amino acids long. The CDR3 DNA reads TGCGCCAGCAGCTTGGGCGCGGCGAGGCGATCGACCGGGGAGCTGTTTTTT. It translates to CASSLGAARRSTGELFF.

In this sample, this clonotype turned up many times. V usage is TRBV7-2 and J usage is TRBJ2-2; D gene unclear. Between the trimmed V and J ends, which lost 0 bases and 0 bases, there was a span of 8 bases. This CDR3 is 16 amino acids long. Germline values: CDR1 SGHTA, CDR2 FQGNSA. Written as DNA, the CDR3 is TGTGCCAGCAGCTTAGCGGGTGACACGAACACCGGGGAGCTGTTTTTT. It translates to CASSLAGDTNTGELFF.

Many counts were recorded for this clonotype. The V and J genes are TRBV7-8 and TRBJ1-2, with D unclear. This CDR3 has 14 residues. Germline V CDR1 and CDR2: SGHVS, FQNEAQ. Trimming took 5 bases from V and 4 from J, leaving 14 bases between them. The CDR3 coding sequence is TGTGCCAGCAGCCTATTAGTGGCGGGCTATGGCTACACCTTC. Translated, it gives CASSLLVAGYGYTF. The whole variable domain, filled in from reference TRBV7-8 and TRBJ1-2, reads GAGVSQSPRYKVAKRGQDVALRCDPISGHVSLFWYQQALGQGPEFLTYFQNEAQLDKSGLPSDRFFAERPEGSVSTLKIQRTQQEDSAVYLCASSLLVAGYGYTFGSGTRLTVV.

This clonotype was seen repeatedly, ten times or more. The chain has TRBV29-1 and TRBJ2-5; the D is unclear. This CDR3 is 10 amino acids long. Per germline, CDR1 SQVTM and CDR2 ANQGSEA. With 3 bases removed from V and 5 bases from J, the gap between germline ends came to 4 bases. The CDR3: CSVDRETQYF. CDR3 in DNA: TGCAGCGTTGACCGGGAGACCCAGTACTTC.

The count of this clonotype is one. The rearrangement uses TRBV30 and TRBJ2-5; D is possibly TRBD2 (6 bases). Germline V gene lookup returns CDR1 GTSNPN and CDR2 SVGIG (reference sequence). The CDR3 is made up of 14 amino acids. The V end was cut by 2 bases, the J end by 5 bases, with 15 bases between. CDR3 loop: CAWSLWQEGETQYF. DNA for the CDR3: TGTGCCTGGAGTCTCTGGCAGGAGGGGGAGACCCAGTACTTC.

This clonotype was seen at least ten times. V usage is TRBV6-5 and J usage is TRBJ2-1, with TRBD1 identical over 7 bases. The CDR3 length is 13 residues. Per germline, CDR1 MNHEY and CDR2 SVGAGI. The J segment lost 6 bases and the V segment lost 2 bases, leaving 1 base of the junction unmatched. The CDR3 DNA sequence: TGTGCCAGCAGTTACGACAGGGTCAATGAGCAGTTCTTC. As protein: CASSYDRVNEQFF.

This clonotype was detected ten times or more. The chain uses TRBV20-1 and TRBJ2-7, with 10 bases aligning to TRBD1. The CDR3 runs to 16 residues. V shed 4 bases, J shed 5 bases, and the junction held 14 bases outside the gene matches. Germline V lookup: CDR1 DFQATT, CDR2 SNEGSKA (reference sequence). CDR3 sequence: CSANPTDRGHANEQYF. The DNA of the CDR3 is TGCAGTGCTAACCCGACCGACAGGGGGCACGCCAACGAGCAGTACTTC.

This clonotype showed up just a few times. The genes are TRBV6-1 and TRBJ2-5; no clear D gene. CDR1 and CDR2 from the germline V gene are MNHNS and SASEGT. The CDR3 contains 14 residues. V shed 3 bases and J shed 5 bases, with 13 bases lying between them. CDR3 amino acids: CASSDELDSETQYF. DNA of the CDR3: TGTGCCAGCAGTGACGAGCTAGATTCCGAGACCCAGTACTTC.

There are many counts of this clonotype. The chain joins TRBV4-1 to TRBJ2-7; TRBD2 aligns across 14 bases. With 4 bases clipped from V and 1 base from J, the junction kept 6 bases outside the gene matches. In germline, CDR1 is MGHRA, CDR2 YSYEKL. This CDR3 has 17 residues. This CDR3 reads CASSPGTSGSLSYEQYF. Here the CDR3 DNA reads TGCGCCAGCAGCCCGGGGACTAGCGGGAGTCTGTCCTACGAGCAGTACTTC.

This clonotype was counted many times. The rearrangement joins TRBV7-2 to TRBJ1-1; D ambiguous. Germline lookup yields CDR1 SGHTA and CDR2 FQGNSA. CDR3 size: 13 residues. Deletions cut 6 bases from V and 0 bases from J, with 8 bases between. The DNA of the CDR3 is TGTGCCAGCAGAACAGAAGTGAACACTGAAGCTTTCTTT. It translates to CASRTEVNTEAFF.

In its sample, this clonotype was seen many times. V is TRBV12-3 or TRBV12-4 and J is TRBJ1-2; possibly TRBD1 for D (6 bases). Trimming took 1 base from V and 3 from J, leaving 15 bases between them. CDR3 length: 16 amino acids. The DNA of the CDR3 is TGTGCCAGCAGTTTAGGGCCTCTCGGGGGCGACTATGGCTACACCTTC. This encodes CASSLGPLGGDYGYTF.

The J gene is TRBJ1-2, the V gene TRBV7-2; D unresolved. Germline assignment: CDR1 SGHTA and CDR2 FQGNSA. This CDR3 is 15 amino acids long. Between the trimmed V and J ends, which lost 1 base and 0 bases, there was a span of 9 bases. The CDR3 nucleotides read TGTGCCAGCAGCTTAGGCCGGGGTTCTAACTATGGCTACACCTTC. Translation: CASSLGRGSNYGYTF.

This clonotype has a count of ten or more. The chain combines TRBV2 with TRBJ2-7, with D hard to call. Trimming took 4 bases from V and 2 from J, leaving 9 bases between them. Looked up from germline, CDR1 is SNHLY and CDR2 is FYNNEI. The CDR3 runs to 13 residues. Here the CDR3 reads CASSVPLAYEQYF. The CDR3 bases are TGTGCCAGCAGTGTTCCCCTAGCCTACGAGCAGTACTTC. Full variable domain (outside the CDR3, taken from reference TRBV2 and TRBJ2-7): EPEVTQTPSHQVTQMGQEVILRCVPISNHLYFYWYRQILGQKVEFLVSFYNNEISEKSEIFDDQFSVERPDGSNFTLKIRSTKLEDSAMYFCASSVPLAYEQYFGPGTRLTVT.

This clonotype was seen only a few times. The V and J genes are TRBV7-3 and TRBJ2-7; D is uncertain. The V end was cut by 5 bases, the J end by 2 bases, with 19 bases between. Germline V gene sequence: CDR1 SGHTA, CDR2 FQGTGA. CDR3 length: 16 residues. The CDR3 sequence is CASSRKPRLSAYEQYF. CDR3 nucleotide sequence: TGTGCCAGCAGCCGAAAGCCGCGTCTCTCCGCCTACGAGCAGTACTTC.

This clonotype was seen ten or more times. V usage is TRBV14 and J usage is TRBJ1-3; no firm D call. This CDR3 has 15 residues. Germline assignment: CDR1 SGHDN and CDR2 FVKESK. Between the trimmed V and J ends, which lost 0 bases and 0 bases, there was a span of 6 bases. The CDR3 spells CASSQEGFSGNTIYF. DNA of the CDR3: TGTGCCAGCAGCCAAGAAGGGTTCTCTGGAAACACCATATATTTT. Full variable domain (rest looked up from reference TRBV14 and TRBJ1-3): EAGVTQFPSHSVIEKGQTVTLRCDPISGHDNLYWYRRVMGKEIKFLLHFVKESKQDESGMPNNRFLAERTGGTYSTLKVQPAELEDSGVYFCASSQEGFSGNTIYFGEGSWLTVV.

This clonotype was observed at least ten times. The chain recombines TRBV6-5 with TRBJ1-1, with D possibly TRBD1 on 6 matching bases. The CDR3 is 14 amino acids. CDR1 MNHEY and CDR2 SVGAGI come from the germline V gene. V lost 7 bases to trimming and J lost 0 bases, with 12 bases between them. CDR3 nucleotides: TGTGCCAGCACCGCCGGGACAATGAACACTGAAGCTTTCTTT. Translating it yields CASTAGTMNTEAFF.

In its sample, this clonotype was seen many times. The CDR3 loop reads CSASTLLGLGKTQYF. CDR3 sequence (DNA): TGCAGTGCTAGTACTTTGTTGGGTCTCGGGAAGACCCAGTACTTC. The chain joins TRBV20-1 to TRBJ2-5, with D maybe TRBD2 (5 bases). The V end lost 3 bases, the J end lost 6 bases, and 20 bases lay between the germline ends. Germline V lookup: CDR1 DFQATT, CDR2 SNEGSKA (reference sequence). This CDR3 is built from 15 residues.

This clonotype has at least ten counts. J is TRBJ1-2 and V is TRBV5-1, with D possibly matching TRBD1 (5 bases). Germline-derived CDR1 and CDR2 are SGHRS and YFSETQ. This CDR3 has 14 residues. V was pared by 1 base and J by 8 bases, with 15 bases between. The CDR3 protein is CASSLPLGAKGYTF. The CDR3 DNA sequence: TGCGCCAGCAGCTTGCCCCTAGGGGCGAAAGGCTACACCTTC.

This clonotype was detected ten times or more. CDR3 sequence (DNA): TGTGCCAGCAGTACCGGGGACAGGGGGTACACTGAAGCTTTCTTT. Its protein product is CASSTGDRGYTEAFF. This rearrangement joins TRBV6-5 to TRBJ1-1; 11 bases line up with TRBD1. V gave up 5 bases and J gave up 3 bases; unmatched junction bases: 5. In germline, CDR1 is MNHEY, CDR2 SVGAGI. This CDR3 region has 15 residues.